The 11 T cell receptor beta chains below all came from one sample that was sequenced in a study of cytomegalovirus exposure and HLA in healthy donors. The PCR made use of 60 Vbeta and 13 Jbeta primers. The data were produced by immunoSEQ multiplex PCR, yet TCRdb's version contains in-frame clones alone and is incomplete. This repertoire comprises tens of thousands of clones; its ten largest clones make up 4.5% to 5%. Sequenced: PBMCs. Receptors were obtained from a middle-aged woman in good health and CMV-seropositive.

The DNA for the CDR3 is TGTGCCAGCAGTCCACGGGACAGGGGGCCGGAAAACACCATATATTTT. It translates to CASSPRDRGPENTIYF. The chain employs TRBV27 and TRBJ1-3; 12 bases fit TRBD1. Germline lookup yields CDR1 MNHEY and CDR2 SMNVEV (reference sequence). V lost 5 bases, J lost 6 bases, and 8 bases stayed unmatched. The CDR3 totals 16 residues.

The rearrangement uses TRBV19 and TRBJ2-7; 9 bases are shared with TRBD1. After removal of 5 bases from V and 2 bases from J, the junction contained 7 bases not matched to a gene. The CDR3 spans 15 residues. Germline V gene lookup returns CDR1 LNHDA and CDR2 SQIVND (reference sequence). CDR3 region: CASSFGTGLPYEQYF. Here the CDR3 DNA reads TGTGCCAGTAGTTTCGGGACAGGGCTTCCCTACGAGCAGTACTTC. The variable domain in full, with the rest retrieved from reference TRBV19 and TRBJ2-7, is DGGITQSPKYLFRKEGQNVTLSCEQNLNHDAMYWYRQDPGQGLRLIYYSQIVNDFQKGDIAEGYSVSREKKESFPLTVTSAQKNPTAFYLCASSFGTGLPYEQYFGPGTRLTVT.

The chain joins TRBV5-1 to TRBJ2-3; 13 bases are a match to TRBD2. V shed 4 bases and J 5 bases; nucleotides not matched to a gene: 7. The CDR3 length is 16 residues. CDR1 is SGHRS, CDR2 YFSETQ, per germline. CDR3 bases: TGCGCCAGCAGCATAGGACTAGCGGGAGATGGAGATACGCAGTATTTT. Its translation is CASSIGLAGDGDTQYF.

V usage is TRBV6-1 and J usage is TRBJ2-7, with D possibly being TRBD1 (6 bases). V was clipped by 8 bases and J by 2 bases, with 10 bases between them. The CDR3 has 12 residues. The germline CDR1 and CDR2 sequences are MNHNS and SASEGT. The CDR3 bases are TGTGCCAGCCGGACAGACACCTACGAGCAGTACTTC. Protein: CASRTDTYEQYF.

The chain links TRBV12-5 to TRBJ2-1; TRBD2 matches at 7 bases. Trimming took 6 bases from V and 3 from J; bases not matched to a gene: 17. The CDR3 is made up of 18 amino acids. Germline CDR1 reads LGHNT; CDR2 reads FRNRAP. DNA of the CDR3: TGTGCTAGTGGGGGGTTCGTCGAGGGCGGGAGTTACTACAATGAGCAGTTCTTC. Protein product: CASGGFVEGGSYYNEQFF.

Concerning this clone itself: It is unclear where the CDR3 begins or ends on the DNA, so no DNA is shown, and the CDR3 is as TCRdb lists it. CDR3 amino acids: CASSFGTGARETFF. The V and J genes are TRBV27 and TRBJ1-1; the table's D call, TRBD1, has no DNA check behind it. CDR1 is MNHEY, CDR2 SMNVEV, per germline (reference sequence). The CDR3 comprises 14 residues, both ends counted.

A word on this clone: Additional DNA sequences in this sample encode the identical CDR3. This chain joins TRBV5-1 and TRBJ2-1; 8 bases align to TRBD2. V was pared by 1 base and J by 4 bases, with 4 bases of the junction left unmatched. The CDR3 extends over 15 amino acids. Germline V CDR1 and CDR2: SGHRS, YFSETQ. The CDR3 sequence is CASSLTSGGYNEQFF. The CDR3 DNA reads TGCGCCAGCAGCTTGACTAGCGGAGGTTACAATGAGCAGTTCTTC. The complete variable domain, with remaining parts taken from reference TRBV5-1 and TRBJ2-1, reads KAGVTQTPRYLIKTRGQQVTLSCSPISGHRSVSWYQQTPGQGLQFLFEYFSETQRNKGNFPGRFSGRQFSNSRSEMNVSTLELGDSALYLCASSLTSGGYNEQFFGPGTRLTVL.

The V and J genes are TRBV11-3 and TRBJ2-1, with 9 bases that match TRBD1. Trimming took 5 bases from V and 10 from J; bases not matched to a gene: 12. Germline CDR1 and CDR2: SGHNT and YENEEA. The CDR3 is 15 residues long. The CDR3 is CASSHGQGWGAEQFF. CDR3 coding DNA: TGTGCCAGCAGCCATGGACAGGGGTGGGGAGCGGAGCAGTTCTTC.

This chain uses TRBV4-1 with TRBJ2-5; D perhaps matches TRBD1 (5 bases). CDR3 length: 17 amino acids. Germline CDR1 reads MGHRA; CDR2 reads YSYEKL. V was trimmed by 0 bases and J by 1 base, leaving 15 bases between them. CDR3 in amino acids: CASSQDGKGQIQETQYF. As DNA, the CDR3 is TGCGCCAGCAGCCAAGATGGAAAGGGGCAGATCCAAGAGACCCAGTACTTC.

J is TRBJ2-7 and V is TRBV2; 7 nucleotides align to TRBD1. The CDR3 sequence is 14 residues long. CDR1 SNHLY and CDR2 FYNNEI come from the germline V gene. J was trimmed by 0 bases and V by 8 bases; bases with no gene match: 7. CDR3 nucleotide sequence: TGTGCCAGCGGCTCGGGACAGAGCTCCTACGAGCAGTACTTC. It codes for CASGSGQSSYEQYF.

The V gene is TRBV18, the J gene TRBJ1-1; 9 nucleotides align to TRBD1. This CDR3 is 15 amino acids long. The V segment lost 3 bases and the J segment 4 bases; nucleotides outside the gene matches: 6. Per the germline V gene, CDR1 is KGHSH and CDR2 is LQKENI. For the CDR3, the DNA is TGTGCCAGCTCACCTTGGGGACAGGGAGGCACTGAAGCTTTCTTT. Encoded protein: CASSPWGQGGTEAFF.